The 11 T cell receptor beta chains reported below all come from one sample, sequenced in a study of cytomegalovirus exposure and HLA in healthy donors. PCR primers comprised 60 Vbeta and 13 Jbeta primers. TCRdb's table, derived via immunoSEQ multiplex PCR, lists solely in-frame clones and lacks some. The table includes about 72,000 clones, more than 75% detected once. Sequencing was carried out using PBMCs. These receptors were obtained from a man between 18 and 35 years old in good health and CMV-seronegative.

The chain is built from TRBV7-9 and TRBJ1-1, with a weak D call TRBD1 (5 bases). V lost 5 bases to trimming and J lost 1 base, with 14 bases between them. The V gene's germline CDR1 is SEHNR and CDR2 FQNEAQ (reference sequence). CDR3 size: 15 residues. CDR3 residues: CASSPSVGQNTEAFF. In DNA form, the CDR3 reads TGTGCCAGCAGCCCCTCGGTTGGACAGAACACTGAAGCTTTCTTT.

This clone has just one count. The V gene is TRBV19, the J gene TRBJ1-2; maybe TRBD1 (5 bases). The CDR3 totals 14 residues. CDR1 is LNHDA and CDR2 is SQIVND in the germline V gene (reference sequence). Trimming removed 4 bases from V and 8 bases from J, with 17 bases in between. The CDR3 spells CASSTRDSARGYTF. The CDR3 DNA follows: TGTGCCAGTAGTACCAGGGATTCAGCGAGGGGCTACACCTTC.

V gene TRBV28 combines with J gene TRBJ2-2, with D tentatively TRBD1 (5 bases). Between the trimmed V and J ends, which lost 3 bases and 6 bases, there was a span of 14 bases. The CDR3 has 15 amino acids. The germline V gene has CDR1 MDHEN and CDR2 SYDVKM. CDR3 region: CASSFSGSIPGELFF. CDR3 nucleotide sequence: TGTGCCAGCAGTTTTTCAGGGTCGATACCCGGGGAGCTGTTTTTT. Based on the CDR3 plus reference TRBV28 and TRBJ2-2, the full variable domain is DVKVTQSSRYLVKRTGEKVFLECVQDMDHENMFWYRQDPGLGLRLIYFSYDVKMKEKGDIPEGYSVSREKKERFSLILESASTNQTSMYLCASSFSGSIPGELFFGEGSRLTVL.

The chain recombines TRBV4-3 with TRBJ1-3, with 9 bases aligning to TRBD1. The CDR3 covers 15 residues. Germline CDR1 LGHNA, CDR2 YSLEER. V shed 2 bases, J shed 4 bases, and the junction held 3 bases outside the gene matches. CDR3 in DNA: TGCGCCAGCAGCCAAAACAGGGGGCTAGGAAACACCATATATTTT. It yields the protein CASSQNRGLGNTIYF.

The chain employs TRBV7-3 and TRBJ2-1, with TRBD2 identical over 9 bases. Trimming at V came to 1 base and at J to 7 bases, leaving 5 bases not matched to a gene. The CDR3 has 15 amino acids. Germline loops: CDR1 SGHTA, CDR2 FQGTGA. The CDR3 DNA reads TGTGCCAGCAGCTTAAGCGGGGGGGCCCTGAATGAGCAGTTCTTC. Protein product: CASSLSGGALNEQFF. The complete variable domain, with remaining parts taken from reference TRBV7-3 and TRBJ2-1, reads GAGVSQTPSNKVTEKGKYVELRCDPISGHTALYWYRQSLGQGPEFLIYFQGTGAADDSGLPNDRFFAVRPEGSVSTLKIQRTERGDSAVYLCASSLSGGALNEQFFGPGTRLTVL.

J is TRBJ1-2 and V is TRBV6-5, with D possibly being TRBD1 (6 bases). The CDR3 totals 15 residues. V lost 5 bases and J lost 6, with 19 bases in between. Looked up from germline, CDR1 is MNHEY and CDR2 is SVGAGI. The CDR3 DNA reads as TGTGCCAGCAGTCAGACCCAGGGGATGAAGGATGGCTACACCTTC. Encoded protein: CASSQTQGMKDGYTF.

A single count supports this clone. This chain connects TRBV29-1 to TRBJ2-5; D might be TRBD2 (8 bases). This CDR3 is 15 amino acids long. Germline CDR1 is SQVTM and CDR2 is ANQGSEA. V was shortened by 5 bases and J by 10 bases, with 26 bases between the two germline ends. The CDR3 DNA reads as TGCAGCGTTTTACCACTCGGGACAGCCGGGGGGGACCAGTACTTC. Protein sequence: CSVLPLGTAGGDQYF.

The rearrangement links TRBV27 to TRBJ1-1; 9 positions match TRBD1. The CDR3 sequence is 15 residues long. The J segment lost 5 bases and the V segment lost 3 bases, leaving 7 bases of the junction unmatched. The germline CDR1 and CDR2 sequences are MNHEY and SMNVEV (reference sequence). The DNA for the CDR3 is TGTGCCAGCAGTTTGCAGACAGGGGGAAGAACTGAAGCTTTCTTT. Amino acid sequence: CASSLQTGGRTEAFF.

The V call is TRBV6-5, the J call TRBJ2-6; D may be TRBD1 (6 bases). The CDR3 runs 16 residues. V was cut by 2 bases and J by 2 bases, with 10 bases left in between. Germline-derived CDR1 and CDR2 are MNHEY and SVGAGI. The CDR3 region is CASSYRGRPGANVLTF. CDR3 sequence (DNA): TGTGCCAGCAGTTACAGGGGGAGACCTGGGGCCAACGTCCTGACTTTC.

The chain is built from TRBV10-3 and TRBJ1-2; D is unresolved. The ends were cut back, 3 bases at V and 8 bases at J, with 7 bases in the middle. Germline V CDR1 and CDR2: ENHRY, SYGVKD. CDR3 length: 11 amino acids. The CDR3 sequence is CAISEPGGYTF. DNA for the CDR3: TGTGCCATCAGTGAACCTGGCGGCTACACCTTC.

The genes are TRBV6-5 and TRBJ1-4; no reliable D call. Trimming removed 4 bases at V and 8 bases at J, with 17 bases between. The germline CDR1 and CDR2 sequences are MNHEY and SVGAGI. CDR3 length equals 15 residues. CDR3 protein: CASSSTGLVLEKLFF. The CDR3 nucleotides read TGTGCCAGCAGTTCCACGGGTCTAGTTTTGGAAAAACTGTTTTTT.